Following are 22 T cell receptor beta chains from one sample sequenced in a study of T-cell memory formation after mild COVID-19. TCRdb used MiXCR to reprocess the 5' RACE reads, holding one entry per CDR3 protein. Altogether 550,000 to 600,000 distinct CDR3 sequences are present, approximately 15% being singletons, with the ten largest covering 8.1%. Sample: PBMCs or a T cell subset sorted from them (not recorded which). Source of these receptors: an adult woman who had mild COVID-19 (a few samples of this study predate the infection). Cell type and time point are not known.

This clonotype has only a few counts. V and J are TRBV12-3 or TRBV12-4 and TRBJ1-2; possibly TRBD1 for D (6 bases). The CDR3 contains 14 residues. V lost 3 bases and J lost 7, with 15 bases in between. Here the CDR3 DNA reads TGTGCCAGCAGTTTCCACAGACAGGAAGGTGGCTACACCTTC. This gives the protein CASSFHRQEGGYTF.

This clonotype was observed many times. The rearrangement joins TRBV24-1 to TRBJ2-1; TRBD2 aligns across 7 bases. Germline lookup yields CDR1 KGHDR and CDR2 SFDVKD. Trimming at V came to 5 bases and at J to 5 bases, leaving 14 bases not matched to a gene. The CDR3 runs 17 residues. CDR3 nucleotides: TGTGCCACCAGTGCCCCTACCAGGGAGGGCTGGGACAATGAGCAGTTCTTC. Protein: CATSAPTREGWDNEQFF.

V gene TRBV7-2 combines with J gene TRBJ1-2; D is ambiguous. Trimming stripped 1 base from V and 7 bases from J, with 16 bases between. The germline CDR1 and CDR2 sequences are SGHTA and FQGNSA. The CDR3 runs 15 residues. This chain's CDR3 is CASSLEGASIIGYTF. CDR3 bases: TGTGCCAGCAGCTTAGAAGGTGCGTCTATAATTGGCTACACCTTC.

The table lists this clonotype with a few counts. The V and J genes are TRBV14 and TRBJ2-1, with no clear D. The V gene's germline CDR1 is SGHDN and CDR2 FVKESK. This CDR3 has 15 residues. Deletions cut 4 bases from V and 1 base from J, with 11 bases between. Written as DNA, the CDR3 is TGTGCCAGCAGCCGGAGAACTGGTTCCTACAATGAGCAGTTCTTC. The encoded protein is CASSRRTGSYNEQFF.

The chain has TRBV7-8 and TRBJ1-3; D may be TRBD1 (5 bases). V was cut by 0 bases and J by 0 bases, with 9 bases left in between. CDR1 and CDR2 from the germline V gene are SGHVS and FQNEAQ. The CDR3 covers 16 residues. Written as DNA, the CDR3 is TGTGCCAGCAGCTTAGCCACAGGATTCTCTGGAAACACCATATATTTT. This codes for CASSLATGFSGNTIYF.

The rearrangement uses TRBV5-1 and TRBJ2-7; 7 positions match TRBD1. CDR3 size: 14 residues. Unmatched junction bases numbered 7, after V lost 3 bases and J lost 4 bases. Germline V gene sequence: CDR1 SGHRS, CDR2 YFSETQ. CDR3: CASSSDREGYEQYF. The CDR3 region has the DNA TGCGCCAGCAGCTCAGACAGGGAAGGATACGAGCAGTACTTC.

The chain links TRBV7-3 to TRBJ2-7; the D is unclear. V was clipped by 5 bases and J by 1 base, with 12 bases between them. The CDR3 consists of 14 residues. Germline-derived CDR1 and CDR2 are SGHTA and FQGTGA. CDR3 sequence: CASSPFDGSYEQYF. The CDR3 DNA reads as TGTGCCAGCAGCCCGTTCGACGGATCCTACGAGCAGTACTTC.

This clonotype was observed a few times. The chain recombines TRBV7-9 with TRBJ1-1, with D perhaps matching TRBD1 (5 bases). The V end was cut by 4 bases, the J end by 2 bases, with 14 bases between. This CDR3 has 15 residues. Germline V gene data show CDR1 as SEHNR and CDR2 as FQNEAQ (reference sequence). CDR3 region: CASSSVPRDNTEAFF. The CDR3, as DNA: TGTGCCAGCAGCTCGGTACCCCGGGACAACACTGAAGCTTTCTTT.

This clonotype has a count of ten or more. The V and J genes are TRBV18 and TRBJ2-5; no clear D. Germline V lookup: CDR1 KGHSH, CDR2 LQKENI. The CDR3 has 17 amino acids. The germline V and J ends were trimmed by 3 bases and 1 base, with 18 bases remaining between them. In nucleotides, the CDR3 is TGTGCCAGCTCACCCTCATACCCTGGCATCTTCCAAGAGACCCAGTACTTC. Translating it yields CASSPSYPGIFQETQYF.

In this sample, this clonotype turned up a few times. The rearrangement uses TRBV4-1 and TRBJ2-3, with TRBD2 identical over 11 bases. The CDR3 has 17 residues. J lost 2 bases, V lost 0 bases, and 4 bases had no gene match. Germline V gene lookup returns CDR1 MGHRA and CDR2 YSYEKL. DNA of the CDR3: TGCGCCAGCAGCCAAGAATCTAGCGGGGGGCACACAGATACGCAGTATTTT. It encodes CASSQESSGGHTDTQYF.

There are a few counts of this clonotype. CDR3: CASSFTGLDTEAFF. The CDR3 DNA sequence: TGCGCCAGCAGCTTCACAGGGTTGGACACTGAAGCTTTCTTT. The V gene is TRBV5-1, the J gene TRBJ1-1, with D tentatively TRBD1 (6 bases). Between the trimmed V and J ends, which lost 2 bases and 3 bases, there was a span of 11 bases. The CDR3 sequence is 14 residues long. In germline, CDR1 is SGHRS, CDR2 YFSETQ.

This clonotype appeared a few times. The chain carries TRBV7-9 and TRBJ2-3; D may correspond to TRBD1 or TRBD2 (5 bases each). Trimming left V 1 base short and J 5 bases short, with 16 bases between. This CDR3 spans 16 amino acids. Germline CDR1 SEHNR, CDR2 FQNEAQ (reference sequence). In DNA form, the CDR3 reads TGTGCCAGCAGCTTAGGCCGGGACGAATGGGGAGATACGCAGTATTTT. This gives the protein CASSLGRDEWGDTQYF. The entire variable domain, with the rest obtained from reference TRBV7-9 and TRBJ2-3, is as follows: DTGVSQNPRHKITKRGQNVTFRCDPISEHNRLYWYRQTLGQGPEFLTYFQNEAQLEKSRLLSDRFSAERPKGSFSTLEIQRTEQGDSAMYLCASSLGRDEWGDTQYFGPGTRLTVL.

This clonotype came up many times. This rearrangement joins TRBV7-9 to TRBJ1-1; D unresolved. Germline V gives CDR1 SEHNR, CDR2 FQNEAQ (reference sequence). CDR3 length: 13 residues. Between the trimmed V and J ends, which lost 5 bases and 0 bases, there was a span of 7 bases. In nucleotides, the CDR3 is TGTGCCAGCAGCCTTGACATGAACACTGAAGCTTTCTTT. This encodes CASSLDMNTEAFF.

This clonotype was detected a few times. The rearrangement joins TRBV20-1 to TRBJ2-7; 11 bases agree with TRBD2. V shed 6 bases, J shed 3 bases, and the junction held 10 bases outside the gene matches. CDR1 and CDR2 (germline): DFQATT, SNEGSKA (reference sequence). CDR3 length: 15 amino acids. The CDR3: CSAPSGTSGRYEQYF. In nucleotides, the CDR3 is TGCAGTGCCCCGTCCGGGACTAGCGGACGCTACGAGCAGTACTTC.

V and J are TRBV5-1 and TRBJ2-7; D is uncertain. In germline, CDR1 is SGHRS, CDR2 YFSETQ. Trimming removed 0 bases at V and 3 bases at J, with 10 bases between. The CDR3 is made up of 14 amino acids. In nucleotides, the CDR3 is TGCGCCAGCAGCTTGGAGGAGACTTACTACGAGCAGTACTTC. Translating it yields CASSLEETYYEQYF.

The table lists this clonotype with a few counts. This CDR3 is CASGGYYTDTQYF. As DNA, the CDR3 is TGTGCCAGCGGAGGCTATTACACAGATACGCAGTATTTT. This chain joins TRBV6-5 and TRBJ2-3; a possible D gene is TRBD2 (5 bases). Trimming shortened V by 8 bases and J by 2 bases, and 11 bases separated the two germline ends. The CDR3 sequence is 13 residues long. CDR1 is MNHEY, CDR2 SVGAGI, per germline.

The J gene is TRBJ1-2, the V gene TRBV6-2 or TRBV6-3, with 7 nucleotides matching TRBD1. Trimming took 6 bases from V and 2 from J; bases not matched to a gene: 6. In germline, CDR1 is MNHEY, CDR2 SVGEGT. CDR3 length: 14 amino acids. CDR3 protein: CASSRDSINYGYTF. The CDR3 coding sequence is TGTGCCAGCAGCCGGGACAGCATAAACTATGGCTACACCTTC.

This clonotype was seen a few times. The V call is TRBV4-3, the J call TRBJ1-1, with no clear D. Looked up from germline, CDR1 is LGHNA and CDR2 is YSLEER. With 0 bases removed from V and 1 base from J, the gap between germline ends came to 9 bases. This CDR3 is 15 amino acids long. The chain's CDR3 is CASSQDPGSNTEAFF. Written as DNA, the CDR3 is TGCGCCAGCAGCCAAGATCCCGGGTCGAACACTGAAGCTTTCTTT.

This clonotype has more than one count but fewer than ten. The rearrangement joins TRBV7-8 to TRBJ1-2, with 9 bases aligning to TRBD1. V lost 5 bases to trimming and J lost 4 bases; unmatched junction nucleotides: 8. CDR1 SGHVS and CDR2 FQNEAQ come from the germline V gene. CDR3 length: 15 residues. In nucleotides, the CDR3 is TGTGCCAGCAGCCCTGGACAGGGGTGGGGCTATGGCTACACCTTC. Amino acid sequence: CASSPGQGWGYGYTF.

V and J are TRBV24-1 and TRBJ2-7; 12 nucleotides agree with TRBD2. CDR3 size: 18 residues. From germline, CDR1 is KGHDR and CDR2 SFDVKD. The ends lost 6 bases at V and 0 bases at J; junction bases unmatched: 11. CDR3 nucleotide sequence: TGTGCCACCAGTTCGGGGATCCTGACTAGCGGGGGCTCCTACGAGCAGTACTTC. Residues: CATSSGILTSGGSYEQYF.

The rearrangement joins TRBV4-3 to TRBJ2-5; 10 nucleotides match TRBD2. CDR1 and CDR2 (germline): LGHNA, YSLEER. After removal of 0 bases from V and 7 bases from J, the junction contained 14 bases not matched to a gene. CDR3 size: 18 residues. CDR3 in DNA: TGCGCCAGCAGCCAAGATACCCCCCAGAGCGGGAGGGCCTTGACCCAGTACTTC. It is translated as CASSQDTPQSGRALTQYF.

This clonotype was detected only a few times. The V and J genes are TRBV11-3 and TRBJ2-5; 9 nucleotides agree with TRBD2. Looked up from germline, CDR1 is SGHNT and CDR2 is YENEEA. The CDR3 runs to 18 residues. V gave up 4 bases and J gave up 2 bases; unmatched junction bases: 14. The CDR3, as DNA: TGTGCCAGCAGCTACGACCATCGACTAGCGGATACTCAAGAGACCCAGTACTTC. It translates to CASSYDHRLADTQETQYF. The full variable domain, rest sourced from reference TRBV11-3 and TRBJ2-5, is EAGVVQSPRYKIIEKKQPVAFWCNPISGHNTLYWYLQNLGQGPELLIRYENEEAVDDSQLPKDRFSAERLKGVDSTLKIQPAELGDSAVYLCASSYDHRLADTQETQYFGPGTRLLVL.